The rows below give T cell receptor beta chains drawn from one sample of a study of cytomegalovirus exposure and HLA in healthy donors. Generated by immunoSEQ multiplex PCR, the TCRdb table keeps only in-frame clones and is missing some. The sample contains around 150,000 clones, approximately 68% of which appear only once. Sequenced sample: PBMCs. These receptors came from a man in his sixties in good health and CMV-seronegative. The CDR3 runs from the conserved cysteine through the conserved F or W. Rows may omit the clone size; those that give it use once, few, many or a size class.

V gene	J gene	clone size	CDR3 protein
TRBV7-2	TRBJ2-1	.	CASSSGAVEFF
TRBV6-5	TRBJ1-1	few	CASRDRGTPEAFF
TRBV28	TRBJ2-7	.	CASRKGTASVTYEQYF
TRBV7-9	.	.	CASSFGGQLYEQYF
TRBV18	TRBJ1-4	.	CASSPQRQPNEKLFF
TRBV21-1	TRBJ1-1	.	CASTQEVTEAFF
TRBV25-1	TRBJ2-5	.	CASSEFSQETQYF
TRBV11-2	TRBJ2-7	few	CASSLDAGGPQEQYF
TRBV6-6	TRBJ2-7	.	CASSPYYEQYF
TRBV5-4	TRBJ2-7	.	CASSLPGGRGYEQYF
TRBV6-5	TRBJ1-1	.	CASRGVGTEAFF
TRBV28	TRBJ1-1	.	CASSPQAGRGEAFF
TRBV19	TRBJ2-6	.	CASSTETGTGANVLTF
TRBV6-1	TRBJ2-7	.	CASLDRSGSYEQYF
TRBV28	TRBJ2-7	.	CASRDRDRDFWEQYF
TRBV11-2	TRBJ1-1	few	CASSWGGKAGTEAFF
TRBV25-1	TRBJ2-2	.	CASRGPTNTGELFF
TRBV18	TRBJ2-3	once	CASSPTSGGSDTQYF
TRBV6-5	TRBJ1-5	.	CASSPRGGQPQHF
TRBV30	TRBJ2-1	.	CAWSEREGPDEQFF
TRBV5-1	TRBJ2-2	.	CASSLVPVNTGELFF
TRBV5-1	TRBJ1-1	.	CASSPWTENTEAFF
TRBV7-2	TRBJ2-7	.	CASSLLAGPYEQYF
TRBV29-1	TRBJ2-6	few	CSVEAPPGGSGANVLTF
TRBV7-9	TRBJ2-7	.	CASSLSVLGGTSPYEQYF
TRBV5-6	TRBJ2-7	.	CASIHTSGSVDEQYF
TRBV27	TRBJ2-4	.	CASSSDRGELNIQYF
TRBV19	TRBJ1-5	.	CASNRQGGQPQHF